This T cell receptor (beta chain) was identified during a study of spatial heterogeneity in lung cancer. Ten or more counts support this clonotype. The CDR3 runs to 13 residues. Germline values: CDR1 LNHDA, CDR2 SQIVND (reference sequence). The junction had 3 bases not matched to a gene; V was cut back by 5 bases and J by 6 bases. TCRdb re-called the 5' RACE reads through MiXCR, storing one row per CDR3 protein. This sample has roughly 38,000 distinct CDR3 sequences, with just over 3% found just once. Regarding time point: sample taken at primary tumor resection. Unsorted whole RNA of tumor, nontumor lung or frozen PBMC was sequenced.

Sample: normal lung tissue next to the tumor, taken at surgery. The TCR sequence derives from a male donor with early-stage non-small cell lung cancer. The chain employs TRBV19 and TRBJ2-3; 9 bases match TRBD2. CDR3 DNA sequence: TGTGCCAGTAGTCTCGGACTAGCGGATACGCAGTATTTT. Translating it yields CASSLGLADTQYF.